This TCR beta chain is from a study of TIL therapy for anti-PD-1-resistant metastatic lung cancer. Study-wide context: Tumors had a median PD-L1 proportion score of roughly 5.7%.

Time point described: pre-treatment sample, taken before nivolumab and TIL therapy. Comments on this clone: Its antigen is undetermined.

Broader study findings: After infusion, TIL clonotypes partly replaced peripheral T cells and declined over months.

This CDR3 spans 17 amino acids. V shed 0 bases and J 4 bases; nucleotides not matched to a gene: 8. In germline, CDR1 is SGHRS, CDR2 YFSETQ. This was the immunoSEQ v3 assay. Some clones are missing from TCRdb's copy, which holds only in-frame ones; the method was immunoSEQ multiplex PCR. The sample carries tens of thousands of clones, under 75% recorded once. Sample: blood, taken at baseline. The V gene is TRBV5-1, the J gene TRBJ2-5; 11 bases are shared with TRBD2. This TCR was recovered from a person between 25 and 80 years old with non-small cell lung cancer. The CDR3 sequence: CASSLAGTSGSGETQYF. The CDR3 DNA reads TGCGCCAGCAGCTTGGCGGGTACTAGCGGGAGCGGAGAGACCCAGTACTTC.